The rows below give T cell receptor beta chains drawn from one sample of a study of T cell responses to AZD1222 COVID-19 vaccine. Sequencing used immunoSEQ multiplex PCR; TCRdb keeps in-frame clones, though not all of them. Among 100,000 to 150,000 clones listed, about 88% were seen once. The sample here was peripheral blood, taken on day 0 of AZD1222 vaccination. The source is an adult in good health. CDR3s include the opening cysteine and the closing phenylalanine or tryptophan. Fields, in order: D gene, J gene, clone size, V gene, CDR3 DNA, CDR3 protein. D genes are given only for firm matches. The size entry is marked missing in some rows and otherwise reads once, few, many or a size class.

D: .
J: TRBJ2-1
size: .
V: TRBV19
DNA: TGTGCCAGTAGTACCTCATCAGTGCCCAAAAACAATGAGCAGTTCTTC
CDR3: CASSTSSVPKNNEQFF

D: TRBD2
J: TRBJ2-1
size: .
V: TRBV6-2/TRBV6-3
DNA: TGTGCCAGCAGTTATTCGAGCGGGACTAGCCCCACCTACAATGAGCAGTTCTTC
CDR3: CASSYSSGTSPTYNEQFF

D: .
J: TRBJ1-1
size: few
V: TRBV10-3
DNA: TGTGCCATCAGTGAGGACAGCAACACTGAAGCTTTCTTT
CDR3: CAISEDSNTEAFF

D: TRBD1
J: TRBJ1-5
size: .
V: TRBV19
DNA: TGTGCCAGTACCCCGGACAGGAATAGCAATCAGCCCCAGCATTTT
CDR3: CASTPDRNSNQPQHF

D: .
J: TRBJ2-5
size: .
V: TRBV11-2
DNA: TGTGCCAGCAGCTTGGAGGGCTCTCTCTATCGGGAGACCCAGTACTTC
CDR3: CASSLEGSLYRETQYF

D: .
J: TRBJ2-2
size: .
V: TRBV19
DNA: TGTGCCAGTACTCCTACCCCCGGGGGGCGCACCGGGGAGCTGTTTTTT
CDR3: CASTPTPGGRTGELFF

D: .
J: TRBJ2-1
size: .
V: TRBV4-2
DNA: TGTGCCAGCAGCCACCAAGGGAGCAATGAGCAGTTCTTC
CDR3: CASSHQGSNEQFF

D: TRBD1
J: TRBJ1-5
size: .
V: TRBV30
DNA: TGTGCCTGGAGTGTAGGGACAGCGGGGCAGCCCCAGCATTTT
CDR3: CAWSVGTAGQPQHF

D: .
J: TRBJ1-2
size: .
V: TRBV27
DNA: TGTGCCAGCAGCAACTTCTGGTCTAACTATGGCTACACCTTC
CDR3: CASSNFWSNYGYTF

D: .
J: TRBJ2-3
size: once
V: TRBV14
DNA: TGTGCCAGCAGCCAGAGGGAAGGAGTCGCAGGGACGCAGTATTTT
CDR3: CASSQREGVAGTQYF

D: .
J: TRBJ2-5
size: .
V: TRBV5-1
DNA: TGCGCCAGCAGCTGGCAGACAGCACAAGAGACCCAGTACTTC
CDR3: CASSWQTAQETQYF

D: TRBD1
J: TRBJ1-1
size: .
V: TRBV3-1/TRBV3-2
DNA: TGTGCCAGCAGCCAAGGGGGGCAGGGGGCGCGGACTGAAGCTTTCTTT
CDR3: CASSQGGQGARTEAFF

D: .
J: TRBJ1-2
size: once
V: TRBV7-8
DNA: TGTGCCAGCAGCCGGGGGGGCTCTAACTATGGCTACACCTTC
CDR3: CASSRGGSNYGYTF

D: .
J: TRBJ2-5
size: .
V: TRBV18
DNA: TGTGCCAGCTCACCTTTGTTCCAAGAGACCCAGTACTTC
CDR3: CASSPLFQETQYF

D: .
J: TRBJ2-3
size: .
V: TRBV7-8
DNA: TGTGCCAGCAGCCCGGGACCCGCTAGCACAGATACGCAGTATTTT
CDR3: CASSPGPASTDTQYF

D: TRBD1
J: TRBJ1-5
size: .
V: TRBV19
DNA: TGTGCCAGTACGCTGACAGGGGGCTGGCAGCCCCAGCATTTT
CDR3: CASTLTGGWQPQHF

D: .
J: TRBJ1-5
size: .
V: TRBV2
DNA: TGTGCCAGCAGTACCGATTGGAGGGGGAGGAATCAGCCCCAGCATTTT
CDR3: CASSTDWRGRNQPQHF